This entry lists 8 T cell receptor beta chains sequenced from one sample in a study of OX40 agonist ivuxolimab in advanced cancers. Clones were sequenced by immunoSEQ multiplex PCR, and TCRdb holds only the in-frame ones, with some missing. The table includes about 73,000 clones, more than 85% detected once. Here the sequenced sample was CD4+ or CD8+ T cells sorted from blood, taken in a trial of the OX40 agonist ivuxolimab. Receptors originate from an adult with an advanced solid tumor such as melanoma, head and neck, liver or kidney cancer.

J is TRBJ2-7 and V is TRBV27; tentatively, D is TRBD1 (6 bases). Trimming stripped 5 bases from V and 3 bases from J, with 14 bases between. This CDR3 is built from 14 residues. The V gene's germline CDR1 is MNHEY and CDR2 SMNVEV (reference sequence). The CDR3 DNA follows: TGTGCCAGCAGTCCACCCGGACAGAGCTACGAGCAGTACTTC. Protein sequence: CASSPPGQSYEQYF.

The chain couples TRBV6-5 to TRBJ2-1; D may be TRBD2 (6 bases). The CDR3 spans 12 residues. Germline CDR1 and CDR2: MNHEY and SVGAGI. Trimming shortened V by 2 bases and J by 9 bases, and 8 bases separated the two germline ends. CDR3 protein: CASSYGGSEQFF. The CDR3 nucleotides are TGTGCCAGCAGTTACGGGGGGAGTGAGCAGTTCTTC.

The chain combines TRBV4-3 with TRBJ2-1; 9 bases align to TRBD2. Germline-derived CDR1 and CDR2 are LGHNA and YSLEER. This CDR3 region has 16 residues. The trim removed 0 bases at V and 2 bases at J, leaving 2 bases unmatched. The DNA of the CDR3 is TGCGCCAGCAGCCAAGATGCGGGGGGGGCCTACAATGAGCAGTTCTTC. Translating gives CASSQDAGGAYNEQFF.

The rearrangement links TRBV5-1 to TRBJ2-7; possibly TRBD2 for D (5 bases). V shed 0 bases and J shed 0 bases, with 16 bases lying between them. The CDR3 length is 17 residues. The germline CDR1 and CDR2 sequences are SGHRS and YFSETQ. CDR3 protein: CASSLGGEGLSSYEQYF. The CDR3, as DNA: TGCGCCAGCAGCTTGGGAGGTGAGGGATTAAGCTCCTACGAGCAGTACTTC.

V and J are TRBV7-9 and TRBJ1-2, with 7 bases lining up with TRBD1. Germline V gene sequence: CDR1 SEHNR, CDR2 FQNEAQ (reference sequence). The length of the CDR3 is 15 residues. With V trimmed by 1 base and J by 4 bases, 6 bases remained unmatched. The CDR3 spells CASSLEDRRSYGYTF. For the CDR3, the DNA is TGTGCCAGCAGCTTAGAGGACAGGAGGAGCTATGGCTACACCTTC.

This clone has just one count. The chain combines TRBV5-8 with TRBJ2-7; D gene unclear. Germline V gives CDR1 SGHTS, CDR2 YDEGEE. Trimming took off 5 bases at V and 2 bases at J, with 14 bases between the two ends. The CDR3 totals 14 residues. CDR3 sequence reads: CASRTVDFPYEQYF. The CDR3 DNA sequence: TGTGCCAGCAGAACCGTAGACTTTCCCTACGAGCAGTACTTC. Full variable domain (outside the CDR3, taken from reference TRBV5-8 and TRBJ2-7): EAGVTQSPTHLIKTRGQQATLRCSPISGHTSVYWYQQALGLGLQFLLWYDEGEERNRGNFPPRFSGRQFPNYSSELNVNALELEDSALYLCASRTVDFPYEQYFGPGTRLTVT.

The rearrangement uses TRBV27 and TRBJ2-2; 9 bases fit TRBD2. V shed 1 base, J shed 6 bases, and the junction held 9 bases outside the gene matches. The CDR3 contains 17 residues. Germline V CDR1 and CDR2: MNHEY, SMNVEV (reference sequence). CDR3 nucleotide sequence: TGTGCCAGCAGTTTATTTCGTGGCGGGGGGGCCGCCGGGGAGCTGTTTTTT. Amino acids: CASSLFRGGGAAGELFF.

The chain joins TRBV9 to TRBJ2-3; 11 nucleotides align to TRBD2. The J segment lost 2 bases and the V segment lost 0 bases, leaving 2 bases of the junction unmatched. There are 16 residues in the CDR3. Germline V lookup: CDR1 SGDLS, CDR2 YYNGEE. The CDR3 bases are TGTGCCAGCAGCGTAGCTAGCGGGGGGCTCACAGATACGCAGTATTTT. This gives the protein CASSVASGGLTDTQYF.